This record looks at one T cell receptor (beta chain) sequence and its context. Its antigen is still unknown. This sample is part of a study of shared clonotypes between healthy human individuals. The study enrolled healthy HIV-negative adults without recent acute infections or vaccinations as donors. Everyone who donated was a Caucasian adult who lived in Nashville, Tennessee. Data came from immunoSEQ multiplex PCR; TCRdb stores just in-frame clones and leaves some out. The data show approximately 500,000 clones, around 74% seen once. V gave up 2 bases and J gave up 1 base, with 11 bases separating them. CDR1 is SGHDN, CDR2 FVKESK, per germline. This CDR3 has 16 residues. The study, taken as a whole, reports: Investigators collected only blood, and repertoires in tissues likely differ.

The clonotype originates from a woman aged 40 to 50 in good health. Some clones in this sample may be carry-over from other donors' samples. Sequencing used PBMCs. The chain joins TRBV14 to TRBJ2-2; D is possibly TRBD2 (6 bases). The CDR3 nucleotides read TGTGCCAGCAGCCAAATCGGGACTCTGAACACCGGGGAGCTGTTTTTT. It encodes CASSQIGTLNTGELFF.